The 30 T cell receptor beta chains reported below all come from one sample, sequenced in a study of cytomegalovirus exposure and HLA in healthy donors. The PCR had 60 Vbeta and 13 Jbeta primers. Here immunoSEQ multiplex PCR was the method, and the copy in TCRdb shows in-frame clones only, minus some. This sample contains roughly 78,000 clones. Sequenced sample: PBMCs. These receptors were taken from a man aged 35-49 years in good health and CMV-seronegative.

V is TRBV7-9 and J is TRBJ1-1; possible D gene TRBD1, 5 bases. The CDR3 sequence is 14 residues long. V lost 6 bases and J 3 bases, leaving 14 bases between the germline ends. Germline V CDR1 and CDR2: SEHNR, FQNEAQ (reference sequence). In DNA, the CDR3 is TGTGCCAGCAGTTATGACAGTGAAGACACTGAAGCTTTCTTT. This translates into CASSYDSEDTEAFF.

This chain connects TRBV6-5 to TRBJ2-7, with D uncertain. Germline loops: CDR1 MNHEY, CDR2 SVGAGI. CDR3 length: 14 amino acids. V lost 0 bases, J lost 2 bases, and 8 bases lay in between. CDR3 sequence reads: CASSYSRQTYEQYF. DNA of the CDR3: TGTGCCAGCAGTTACTCGAGGCAGACCTACGAGCAGTACTTC.

The chain uses TRBV5-4 and TRBJ2-1, with a possible D match to TRBD2 (6 bases). The CDR3 is made up of 16 amino acids. CDR1 and CDR2 from the germline V gene are SGHNT and YYREEE (reference sequence). V dropped 7 bases and J dropped 0 bases, with 17 bases sitting between them. In DNA, the CDR3 is TGTGCCAGCGAAATTCGGGGACTCCTCTCCTACAATGAGCAGTTCTTC. It codes for CASEIRGLLSYNEQFF.

The chain carries TRBV13 and TRBJ2-7, with 10 bases lining up with TRBD1. The V gene end was trimmed by 4 bases and the J gene end by 3 bases; junction bases not matched to a gene: 3. Germline loops: CDR1 PRHDT, CDR2 FYEKMQ (reference sequence). The CDR3 runs 14 residues. CDR3 protein: CASSSGTGVYEQYF. CDR3 DNA: TGTGCCAGCAGCTCAGGGACAGGGGTCTACGAGCAGTACTTC. Full variable domain (rest looked up from reference TRBV13 and TRBJ2-7): AAGVIQSPRHLIKEKRETATLKCYPIPRHDTVYWYQQGPGQDPQFLISFYEKMQSDKGSIPDRFSAQQFSDYHSELNMSSLELGDSALYFCASSSGTGVYEQYFGPGTRLTVT.

The rearrangement joins TRBV11-2 to TRBJ1-2; 12 bases are a match to TRBD1. CDR3 length: 15 amino acids. Germline V gives CDR1 SGHAT, CDR2 FQNNGV. The ends lost 4 bases at V and 6 bases at J; junction bases unmatched: 6. This CDR3 reads CASSSGQGAFDGYTF. As DNA, the CDR3 is TGTGCCAGCAGCTCGGGACAGGGGGCATTCGATGGCTACACCTTC. Full variable domain (missing parts from reference TRBV11-2 and TRBJ1-2): EAGVAQSPRYKIIEKRQSVAFWCNPISGHATLYWYQQILGQGPKLLIQFQNNGVVDDSQLPKDRFSAERLKGVDSTLKIQPAKLEDSAVYLCASSSGQGAFDGYTFGSGTRLTVV.

This chain uses TRBV5-6 with TRBJ1-5; 9 nucleotides agree with TRBD1. The CDR3 consists of 15 residues. J lost 4 bases, V lost 0 bases, and 2 bases had no gene match. Germline CDR1 and CDR2: SGHDT and YYEEEE. In DNA form, the CDR3 reads TGTGCCAGCAGCTTGGGGACAGGGGCTAATCAGCCCCAGCATTTT. This sequence encodes CASSLGTGANQPQHF.

The chain employs TRBV6-5 and TRBJ2-3; the D gene is possibly TRBD2 (5 bases). CDR1 MNHEY and CDR2 SVGAGI come from the germline V gene. Between the trimmed V and J ends, which lost 0 bases and 0 bases, there was a span of 10 bases. The CDR3 is 16 residues long. This CDR3 reads CASSYSLATSTDTQYF. CDR3 nucleotide sequence: TGTGCCAGCAGTTACTCTCTAGCAACCAGCACAGATACGCAGTATTTT.

The chain is built from TRBV6-5 and TRBJ1-2; 7 positions agree with TRBD1. The CDR3 runs to 12 residues. CDR1 and CDR2 from the germline V gene are MNHEY and SVGAGI. The V gene end was trimmed by 10 bases and the J gene end by 5 bases; junction bases not matched to a gene: 7. The CDR3 bases are TGTGCCACCGGGACAGAACCTTATGGCTACACCTTC. As protein: CATGTEPYGYTF.

The chain joins TRBV21-1 to TRBJ2-5; TRBD1, the D gene given by the table, was not confirmed from the DNA. TRBV21-1 is assigned pseudogene status. CDR3 length equals 16 residues. As DNA, the CDR3 is TGTGCCAGCAGCATCCCCTCCGGGACAGCAAAAGAGACCCAGTACTTC. As protein: CASSIPSGTAKETQYF.

On this clone: One end of the junction is discordant with germline, which a read error may explain. V and J are TRBV10-3 and TRBJ2-6; tentative D call: TRBD1 (8 bases). The germline V gene has CDR1 ENHRY and CDR2 SYGVKD. The CDR3 covers 17 residues. The CDR3 sequence: CAISQQQGGSGANVPTF. The CDR3 region has the DNA TGTGCCATCAGTCAACAACAGGGGGGGTCTGGGGCCAACGTCCCGACTTTC.

The V and J genes are TRBV2 and TRBJ1-1; 8 bases are a match to TRBD1. Trimming removed 7 bases from V and 10 bases from J; junction bases left unmatched: 8. Germline CDR1 and CDR2: SNHLY and FYNNEI. This CDR3 has 12 residues. CDR3: CASTPDRGRAFF. For the CDR3, the DNA is TGTGCCAGCACCCCAGACAGGGGAAGAGCTTTCTTT.

This chain links TRBV27 with TRBJ1-1; perhaps TRBD1 as D (5 bases). V gave up 5 bases and J gave up 4 bases, with 14 bases separating them. This CDR3 has 14 residues. Germline V gives CDR1 MNHEY, CDR2 SMNVEV (reference sequence). The CDR3 here is CASSLGTGGTEAFF. For the CDR3, the DNA is TGTGCCAGCAGTCTTGGGACGGGGGGCACTGAAGCTTTCTTT.

This chain joins TRBV7-8 and TRBJ1-5; 7 positions agree with TRBD1. In germline, CDR1 is SGHVS, CDR2 FQNEAQ. With 5 bases clipped from V and 1 base from J, the junction kept 8 bases outside the gene matches. The CDR3 length is 16 residues. Here the CDR3 reads CASSPLGQDSNQPQHF. CDR3 DNA sequence: TGTGCCAGCAGCCCTTTAGGACAGGACAGCAATCAGCCCCAGCATTTT.

The chain employs TRBV9 and TRBJ1-3, with D perhaps matching TRBD1 (6 bases). Trimming left V 5 bases short and J 0 bases short, with 15 bases between. The CDR3 has 16 amino acids. CDR1 SGDLS and CDR2 YYNGEE come from the germline V gene. CDR3 coding DNA: TGTGCCAGCAGTTACAGGGCCGACGTCTCTGGAAACACCATATATTTT. Amino acids: CASSYRADVSGNTIYF.

The CDR3 region has the DNA TGTGCCAGCAGCACAGGGCCGTATGGCTACACCTTC. It is translated as CASSTGPYGYTF. The chain links TRBV6-1 to TRBJ1-2, with D possibly TRBD1 on 6 matching bases. V was shortened by 6 bases and J by 5 bases, with 10 bases between the two germline ends. Germline values: CDR1 MNHNS, CDR2 SASEGT. This CDR3 has 12 residues.

The rearrangement links TRBV19 to TRBJ2-1; 9 bases are shared with TRBD1. Trimming at V came to 0 bases and at J to 5 bases, leaving 20 bases not matched to a gene. Per the germline V gene, CDR1 is LNHDA and CDR2 is SQIVND (reference sequence). The CDR3 totals 21 residues. The CDR3 bases are TGTGCCAGTAGTATAGATCCTCGCTTCGGCGACAGGGGGTTTGGCGACAATGAGCAGTTCTTC. It specifies CASSIDPRFGDRGFGDNEQFF.

The gene calls are TRBV29-1 and TRBJ2-7; 11 bases are a match to TRBD2. The CDR3 length is 17 residues. CDR1 and CDR2 (germline): SQVTM, ANQGSEA. With 4 bases clipped from V and 4 bases from J, the junction kept 15 bases outside the gene matches. Written as DNA, the CDR3 is TGCAGCGTTGCCGGGGGTGGGCTAGCGGGAGGAACATACGAGCAGTACTTC. This codes for CSVAGGGLAGGTYEQYF.

The genes are TRBV4-2 and TRBJ2-3; 9 nucleotides match TRBD2. The CDR3 runs to 16 residues. V lost 4 bases and J lost 0; bases outside the gene matches: 5. Germline CDR1 is LGHNA and CDR2 is YNFKEQ. The CDR3 nucleotides are TGTGCCAGCAGCCTAAAGCGGGGGGCGAGCACAGATACGCAGTATTTT. This codes for CASSLKRGASTDTQYF.

V usage is TRBV2 and J usage is TRBJ1-1, with 7 bases that match TRBD1. CDR3 length equals 14 residues. Germline trimming cut 4 bases from V and 3 bases from J; bases unmatched to any gene: 5. From germline, CDR1 is SNHLY and CDR2 FYNNEI. The CDR3 is CASSGQTGDTEAFF. CDR3 coding DNA: TGTGCCAGCAGTGGGCAAACAGGGGACACTGAAGCTTTCTTT. The full variable domain, its missing parts supplied by reference TRBV2 and TRBJ1-1, is EPEVTQTPSHQVTQMGQEVILRCVPISNHLYFYWYRQILGQKVEFLVSFYNNEISEKSEIFDDQFSVERPDGSNFTLKIRSTKLEDSAMYFCASSGQTGDTEAFFGQGTRLTVV.

Written as DNA, the CDR3 is TGCGCCAGCAGCAAAAAGACACCCGACCCCTATGGCTACACCTTC. Its translation is CASSKKTPDPYGYTF. The J gene is TRBJ1-2, the V gene TRBV5-1; D remains unclear. This CDR3 spans 15 amino acids. V lost 4 bases, J lost 4 bases, and 17 bases lay in between. The V gene's germline CDR1 is SGHRS and CDR2 YFSETQ.

The chain uses TRBV12-5 and TRBJ2-1, with 8 bases identical to TRBD2. Germline loops: CDR1 LGHNT, CDR2 FRNRAP. CDR3 length: 15 amino acids. Germline trimming cut 3 bases from V and 3 bases from J; bases unmatched to any gene: 4. This chain's CDR3 is CASGFTAGVYNEQFF. The CDR3 bases are TGTGCTAGTGGTTTTACAGCGGGGGTCTACAATGAGCAGTTCTTC.

The chain is built from TRBV2 and TRBJ1-1; D ambiguous. The CDR3 consists of 14 residues. V was shortened by 2 bases and J by 3 bases, with 10 bases between the two germline ends. Per germline, CDR1 SNHLY and CDR2 FYNNEI. This CDR3 is CASSEMGRDTEAFF. Written as DNA, the CDR3 is TGTGCCAGCAGTGAAATGGGGAGGGACACTGAAGCTTTCTTT.

The chain joins TRBV2 to TRBJ2-1; D is undetermined. Germline V CDR1 and CDR2: SNHLY, FYNNEI. The CDR3 is 12 amino acids. Trimming stripped 7 bases from V and 5 bases from J, with 9 bases between. The CDR3 protein is CASTAADNEQFF. The CDR3 DNA is TGTGCCAGCACAGCCGCGGACAATGAGCAGTTCTTC.

The chain recombines TRBV7-8 with TRBJ2-5, with D tentatively TRBD1 (5 bases). The V gene's germline CDR1 is SGHVS and CDR2 FQNEAQ. V was trimmed by 1 base and J by 5 bases, leaving 14 bases between them. The CDR3 sequence is 15 residues long. CDR3: CASSLERQSWETQYF. The DNA of the CDR3 is TGTGCCAGCAGCTTAGAACGACAGTCCTGGGAGACCCAGTACTTC. Drawing the rest from reference TRBV7-8 and TRBJ2-5, the complete variable domain is GAGVSQSPRYKVAKRGQDVALRCDPISGHVSLFWYQQALGQGPEFLTYFQNEAQLDKSGLPSDRFFAERPEGSVSTLKIQRTQQEDSAVYLCASSLERQSWETQYFGPGTRLLVL.

The chain uses TRBV2 and TRBJ2-4; D uncertain. Per the germline V gene, CDR1 is SNHLY and CDR2 is FYNNEI. Trimming pared 2 bases from V and 0 bases from J, leaving 11 bases between. The CDR3 contains 16 residues. CDR3 DNA: TGTGCCAGCAGTGAATCCAGAAACCTAGCCAAAAACATTCAGTACTTC. The encoded protein is CASSESRNLAKNIQYF.

This sequence joins TRBV30 and TRBJ2-3; 8 bases map to TRBD2. This CDR3 contains 13 residues. The trim removed 2 bases at V and 4 bases at J, leaving 2 bases unmatched. In germline, CDR1 is GTSNPN, CDR2 SVGIG (reference sequence). CDR3 nucleotides: TGTGCCTGGAGTTTAGCGGGACCAGATACGCAGTATTTT. This gives the protein CAWSLAGPDTQYF.

The chain employs TRBV7-9 and TRBJ1-4; D remains ambiguous. CDR1 and CDR2 (germline): SEHNR, FQNEAQ (reference sequence). Between the trimmed V and J ends, which lost 5 bases and 7 bases, there was a span of 14 bases. The CDR3 covers 14 residues. This chain's CDR3 is CASSERSRSEKLFF. The CDR3 DNA follows: TGTGCCAGCAGCGAACGAAGCCGGAGTGAAAAACTGTTTTTT.

This chain connects TRBV2 to TRBJ2-5; perhaps TRBD1 as D (6 bases). The end of the DNA is better explained by TRBJ2-7, so the J call may be wrong. Germline CDR1 is SNHLY and CDR2 is FYNNEI. CDR3 size: 14 residues. In nucleotides, the CDR3 is TGTGCCAGCGCGCTTAGCAGGGGCTTGGACGAGCAGTACTTC. It specifies CASALSRGLDEQYF.

The chain is built from TRBV6-1 and TRBJ2-5, with D unresolved. V was pared by 4 bases and J by 0 bases, with 6 bases between. This CDR3 has 13 residues. Germline V gene sequence: CDR1 MNHNS, CDR2 SASEGT. The DNA of the CDR3 is TGTGCCAGCAGTGGGGCCAACCAAGAGACCCAGTACTTC. The encoded protein is CASSGANQETQYF.

This chain uses TRBV7-2 with TRBJ2-2; the match to TRBD2 covers 16 bases. The CDR3 spans 16 residues. V was pared by 5 bases and J by 5 bases, with 2 bases of the junction left unmatched. The germline V gene has CDR1 SGHTA and CDR2 FQGNSA. CDR3 loop: CASSGTSGGATGELFF. CDR3 DNA sequence: TGTGCCAGCAGCGGGACTAGCGGGGGGGCGACCGGGGAGCTGTTTTTT.